This T cell receptor beta chain was sequenced in a study of identical twins. Trimming took off 0 bases at V and 5 bases at J, with 12 bases between the two ends. Per germline, CDR1 SGHRS and CDR2 YFSETQ. This CDR3 has 15 residues. This clonotype occurred many times. No antigen is known for it. TCRdb passed the 5' RACE reads through MiXCR, listing each CDR3 protein once. Altogether hundreds of thousands of distinct CDR3 sequences are present, roughly 7% being singletons, with the ten largest covering more than 3%. Study findings and constraints: There were fewer insertions in abundant cord blood beta clonotypes, but memory repertoires showed no such pattern. Models underpredicted monozygotic twin sharing of out-of-frame TCR alpha.

This sample also appeared in a second study, on yellow fever vaccine responses in identical twins.

The sequencing sample was made of memory (CD45RO+) T cells sorted from blood. The genes are TRBV5-1 and TRBJ2-1, with D maybe TRBD1 (5 bases). This TCR came from a woman between 18 and 29 years old in good health. In DNA, the CDR3 is TGCGCCAGCAGCTTGGCTGGGGAAGGGGACAATGAGCAGTTCTTC. It is translated as CASSLAGEGDNEQFF.